This TCR beta chain derives from a study of T cells in Graves' hyperthyroidism and ophthalmopathy. This CDR3 is 16 amino acids long. Germline V gene sequence: CDR1 MNHNS, CDR2 SASEGT. Germline trimming cut 0 bases from V and 2 bases from J; bases unmatched to any gene: 2. Study-wide findings and caveats: Onset of ophthalmopathy came a median approximately 6.5 months after the model predicted it.

TCR beta CDR3 region amplification was performed from RNA transcripts. Carried out on the TCR CDR3, a first-round RT-PCR used the HTBI primer set. In TCRdb, the multiplex PCR reads were re-called with MiXCR into one record per CDR3 protein. The table lists some 440,000 distinct CDR3 sequences, approximately 14% of them singletons. This clonotype was found a few times. Antigen specificity is unknown. A patient was excluded if there was uncontrolled infection, other autoimmune disease, pregnancy or lactation. Every diagnosis used clinical symptoms, serum thyroxine and TRAb, thyroid ultrasound and orbital computed tomography.

The receptor was derived from a woman aged 18-29 years with Graves' hyperthyroidism. Material: blood. The V call is TRBV6-1, the J call TRBJ1-2, with TRBD1 matching over 11 bases. As DNA, the CDR3 is TGTGCCAGCAGTGAAGCGGGACAGGGGGGGAACTATGGCTACACCTTC. It codes for CASSEAGQGGNYGYTF.